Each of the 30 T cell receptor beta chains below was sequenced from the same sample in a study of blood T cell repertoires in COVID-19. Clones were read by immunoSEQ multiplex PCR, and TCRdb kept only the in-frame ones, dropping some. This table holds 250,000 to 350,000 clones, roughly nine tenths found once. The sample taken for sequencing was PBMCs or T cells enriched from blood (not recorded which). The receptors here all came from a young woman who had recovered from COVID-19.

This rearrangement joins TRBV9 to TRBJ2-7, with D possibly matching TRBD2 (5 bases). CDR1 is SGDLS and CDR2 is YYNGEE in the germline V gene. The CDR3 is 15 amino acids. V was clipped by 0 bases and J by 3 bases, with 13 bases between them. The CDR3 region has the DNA TGTGCCAGCAGCGTAGGAGGGTTCAGCGTCTACGAGCAGTACTTC. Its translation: CASSVGGFSVYEQYF.

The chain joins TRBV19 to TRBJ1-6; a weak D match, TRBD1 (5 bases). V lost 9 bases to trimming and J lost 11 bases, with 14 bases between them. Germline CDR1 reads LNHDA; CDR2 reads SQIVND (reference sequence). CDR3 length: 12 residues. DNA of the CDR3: TGTGCCAGCCCCCGTCAGGGTACACCCCTCCACTTT. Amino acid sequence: CASPRQGTPLHF.

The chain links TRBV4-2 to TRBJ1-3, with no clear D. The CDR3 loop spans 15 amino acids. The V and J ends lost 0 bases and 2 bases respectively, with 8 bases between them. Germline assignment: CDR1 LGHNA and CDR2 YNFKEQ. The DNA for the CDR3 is TGTGCCAGCAGCCAAGATGTCGCAGCTGGAAACACCATATATTTT. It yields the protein CASSQDVAAGNTIYF.

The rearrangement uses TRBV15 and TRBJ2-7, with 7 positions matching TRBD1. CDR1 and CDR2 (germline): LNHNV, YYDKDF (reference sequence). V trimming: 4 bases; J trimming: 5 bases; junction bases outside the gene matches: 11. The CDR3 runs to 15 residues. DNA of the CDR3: TGTGCCACCAGCACCAGACAGGGCACCTTTGACGAGCAGTACTTC. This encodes CATSTRQGTFDEQYF.

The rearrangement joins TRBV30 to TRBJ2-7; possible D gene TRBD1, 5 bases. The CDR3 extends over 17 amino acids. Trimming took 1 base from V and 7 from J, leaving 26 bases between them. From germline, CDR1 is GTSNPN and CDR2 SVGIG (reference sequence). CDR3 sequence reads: CAWSGRIGSPRGREQYF. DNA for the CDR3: TGTGCCTGGAGTGGAAGGATCGGAAGCCCTAGGGGTAGGGAGCAGTACTTC.

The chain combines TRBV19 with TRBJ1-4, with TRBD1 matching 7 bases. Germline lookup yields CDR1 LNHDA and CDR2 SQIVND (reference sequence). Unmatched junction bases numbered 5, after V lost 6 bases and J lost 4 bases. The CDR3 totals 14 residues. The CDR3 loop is CASRPGQLNEKLFF. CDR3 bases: TGTGCCAGTAGGCCGGGACAGCTTAATGAAAAACTGTTTTTT.

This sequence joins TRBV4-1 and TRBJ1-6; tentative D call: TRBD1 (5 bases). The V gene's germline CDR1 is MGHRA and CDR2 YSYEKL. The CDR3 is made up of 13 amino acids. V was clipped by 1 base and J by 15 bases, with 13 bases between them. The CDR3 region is CASSQGGGVILHF. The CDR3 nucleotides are TGCGCCAGCAGCCAAGGGGGGGGAGTAATCCTCCACTTT.

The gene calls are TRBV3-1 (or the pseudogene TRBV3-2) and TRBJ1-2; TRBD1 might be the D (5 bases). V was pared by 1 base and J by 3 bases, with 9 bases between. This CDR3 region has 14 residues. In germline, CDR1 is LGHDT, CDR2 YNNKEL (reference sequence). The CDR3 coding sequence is TGTGCCAGCAGCCAAGGGGGGGAGGACTATGGCTACACCTTC. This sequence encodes CASSQGGEDYGYTF.

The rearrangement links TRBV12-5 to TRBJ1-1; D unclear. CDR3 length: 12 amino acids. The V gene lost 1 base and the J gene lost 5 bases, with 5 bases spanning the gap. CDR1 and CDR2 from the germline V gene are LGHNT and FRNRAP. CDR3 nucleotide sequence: TGTGCTAGTGGTTTGGCTAGAACTGAAGCTTTCTTT. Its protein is CASGLARTEAFF.

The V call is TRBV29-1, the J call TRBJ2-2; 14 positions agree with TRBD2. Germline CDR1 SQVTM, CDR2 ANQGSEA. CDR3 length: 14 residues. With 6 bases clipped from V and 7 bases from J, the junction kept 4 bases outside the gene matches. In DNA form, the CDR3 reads TGCAGCGTGTCGGGACTAGCGGGGGTCGGGGAGCTGTTTTTT. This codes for CSVSGLAGVGELFF.

CDR3 amino acids: CASSESPGPRETQYF. DNA of the CDR3: TGTGCCAGCAGTGAATCCCCAGGCCCAAGGGAGACCCAGTACTTC. The chain is built from TRBV25-1 and TRBJ2-5; D not resolved. The CDR3 extends over 15 amino acids. The germline V gene encodes CDR1 MGHDK and CDR2 SYGVNS. Deletions cut 1 base from V and 5 bases from J, with 14 bases between.

The CDR3 sequence: CASSNRQGYEQYF. CDR3 coding DNA: TGTGCCAGTAGTAACCGACAGGGTTACGAGCAGTACTTC. The rearrangement uses TRBV19 and TRBJ2-7; the match to TRBD1 covers 7 bases. The V gene's germline CDR1 is LNHDA and CDR2 SQIVND (reference sequence). V lost 4 bases to trimming and J lost 4 bases; unmatched junction nucleotides: 4. This CDR3 has 13 residues.

The DNA for the CDR3 is TGTGCCATCAGTGGACAAGTGAACACTGAAGCTTTCTTT. Translating gives CAISGQVNTEAFF. The chain carries TRBV10-3 and TRBJ1-1; D is undetermined. Trimming shortened V by 4 bases and J by 0 bases, and 6 bases separated the two germline ends. This CDR3 is built from 13 residues. Looked up from germline, CDR1 is ENHRY and CDR2 is SYGVKD.

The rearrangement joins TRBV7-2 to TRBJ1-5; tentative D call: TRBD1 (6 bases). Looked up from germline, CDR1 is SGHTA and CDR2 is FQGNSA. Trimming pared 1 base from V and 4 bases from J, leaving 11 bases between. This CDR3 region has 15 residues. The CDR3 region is CASSLGRTVNQPQHF. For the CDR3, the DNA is TGTGCCAGCAGCTTAGGTCGGACAGTAAATCAGCCCCAGCATTTT. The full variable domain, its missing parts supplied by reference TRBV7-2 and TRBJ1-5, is GAGVSQSPSNKVTEKGKDVELRCDPISGHTALYWYRQSLGQGLEFLIYFQGNSAPDKSGLPSDRFSAERTGGSVSTLTIQRTQQEDSAVYLCASSLGRTVNQPQHFGDGTRLSIL.

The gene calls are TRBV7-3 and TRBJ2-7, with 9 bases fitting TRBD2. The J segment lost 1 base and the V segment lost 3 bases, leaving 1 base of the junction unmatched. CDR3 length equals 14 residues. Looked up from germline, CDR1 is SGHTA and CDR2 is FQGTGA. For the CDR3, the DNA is TGTGCCAGCAGCTTGACTAGCGGATCCTACGAGCAGTACTTC. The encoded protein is CASSLTSGSYEQYF. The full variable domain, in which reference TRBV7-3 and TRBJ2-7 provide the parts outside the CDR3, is GAGVSQTPSNKVTEKGKYVELRCDPISGHTALYWYRQSLGQGPEFLIYFQGTGAADDSGLPNDRFFAVRPEGSVSTLKIQRTERGDSAVYLCASSLTSGSYEQYFGPGTRLTVT.

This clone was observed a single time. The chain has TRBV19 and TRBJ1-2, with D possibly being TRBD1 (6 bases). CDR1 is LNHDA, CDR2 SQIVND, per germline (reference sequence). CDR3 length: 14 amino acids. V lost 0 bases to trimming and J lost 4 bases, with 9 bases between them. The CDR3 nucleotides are TGTGCCAGTAGTATAGACGCAGGGGCCTATGGCTACACCTTC. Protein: CASSIDAGAYGYTF.

CDR3 residues: CASSPPGQGTDTQYF. In nucleotides, the CDR3 is TGTGCCAGCTCACCACCGGGACAGGGTACAGATACGCAGTATTTT. The gene calls are TRBV18 and TRBJ2-3, with 9 bases identical to TRBD1. The germline V gene encodes CDR1 KGHSH and CDR2 LQKENI. This CDR3 is 15 amino acids long. The J segment lost 3 bases and the V segment lost 0 bases, leaving 1 base of the junction unmatched.

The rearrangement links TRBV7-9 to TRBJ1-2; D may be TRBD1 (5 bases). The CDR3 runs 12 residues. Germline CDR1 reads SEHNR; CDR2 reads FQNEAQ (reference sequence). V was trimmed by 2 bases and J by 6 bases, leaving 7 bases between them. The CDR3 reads CASSLPGNGYTF. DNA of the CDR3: TGTGCCAGCAGCTTACCAGGGAATGGCTACACCTTC.

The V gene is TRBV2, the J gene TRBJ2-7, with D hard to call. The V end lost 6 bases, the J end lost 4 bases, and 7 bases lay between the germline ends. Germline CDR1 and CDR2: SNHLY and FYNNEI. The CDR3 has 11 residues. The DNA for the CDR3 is TGTGCCAGCAGGAACGGGTACGAGCAGTACTTC. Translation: CASRNGYEQYF.

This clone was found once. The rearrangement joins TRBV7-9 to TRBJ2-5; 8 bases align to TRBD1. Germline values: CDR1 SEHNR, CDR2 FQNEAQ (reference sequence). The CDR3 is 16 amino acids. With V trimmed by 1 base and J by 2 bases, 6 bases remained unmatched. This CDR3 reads CASSLVTGAAQETQYF. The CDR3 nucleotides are TGTGCCAGCAGCTTAGTGACAGGGGCGGCTCAAGAGACCCAGTACTTC.

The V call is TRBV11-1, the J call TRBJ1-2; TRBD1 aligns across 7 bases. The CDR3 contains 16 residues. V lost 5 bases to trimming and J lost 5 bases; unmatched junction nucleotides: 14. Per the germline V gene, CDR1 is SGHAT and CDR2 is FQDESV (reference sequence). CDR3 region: CASSPRPVGTEYGYTF. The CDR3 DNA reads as TGTGCCAGCAGCCCGAGACCCGTTGGGACAGAGTATGGCTACACCTTC.

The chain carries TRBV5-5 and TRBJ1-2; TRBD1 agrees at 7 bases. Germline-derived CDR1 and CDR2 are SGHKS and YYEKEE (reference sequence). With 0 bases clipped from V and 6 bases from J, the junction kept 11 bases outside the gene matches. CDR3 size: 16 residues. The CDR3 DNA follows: TGTGCCAGCAGCTTGGAGGTAGGGGGCATTTTGGATGGCTACACCTTC. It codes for CASSLEVGGILDGYTF.

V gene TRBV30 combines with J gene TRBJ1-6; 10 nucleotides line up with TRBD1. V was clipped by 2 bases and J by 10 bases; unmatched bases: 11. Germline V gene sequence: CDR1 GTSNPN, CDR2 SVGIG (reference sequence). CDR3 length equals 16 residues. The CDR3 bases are TGTGCCTGGAGTCTAATTGGACAGGGGGTCGGGTCACCCCTCCACTTT. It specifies CAWSLIGQGVGSPLHF. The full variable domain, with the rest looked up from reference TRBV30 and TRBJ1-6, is SQTIHQWPATLVQPVGSPLSLECTVEGTSNPNLYWYRQAAGRGLQLLFYSVGIGQISSEVPQNLSASRPQDRQFILSSKKLLLSDSGFYLCAWSLIGQGVGSPLHFGNGTRLTVT.

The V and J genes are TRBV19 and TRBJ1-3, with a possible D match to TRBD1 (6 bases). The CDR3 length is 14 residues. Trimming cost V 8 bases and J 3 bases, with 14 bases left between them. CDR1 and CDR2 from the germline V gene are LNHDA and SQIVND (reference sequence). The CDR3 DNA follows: TGTGCCAGTTCCTACAGGGTAATTGGAAACACCATATATTTT. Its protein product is CASSYRVIGNTIYF.

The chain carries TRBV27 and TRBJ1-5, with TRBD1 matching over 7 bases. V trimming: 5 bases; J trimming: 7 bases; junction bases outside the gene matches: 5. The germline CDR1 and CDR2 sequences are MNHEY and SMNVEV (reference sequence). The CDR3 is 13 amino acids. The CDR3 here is CASSDRVGQPQHF. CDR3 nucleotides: TGTGCCAGCAGTGACAGGGTGGGACAGCCCCAGCATTTT.

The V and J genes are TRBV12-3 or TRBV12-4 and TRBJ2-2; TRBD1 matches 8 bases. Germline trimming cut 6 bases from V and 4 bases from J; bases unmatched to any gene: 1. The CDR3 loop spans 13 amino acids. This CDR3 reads CASRTGVTGELFF. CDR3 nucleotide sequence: TGTGCCAGCAGGACAGGGGTCACCGGGGAGCTGTTTTTT.

The CDR3 DNA sequence: TGTGCCAGCAGTGAAGACAGCTATGGCTACACCTTC. It encodes CASSEDSYGYTF. The gene calls are TRBV2 and TRBJ1-2; D remains unclear. CDR1 and CDR2 (germline): SNHLY, FYNNEI. This CDR3 has 12 amino acids. V shed 1 base and J shed 4 bases, with 4 bases lying between them. Using reference TRBV2 and TRBJ1-2 for the parts outside the CDR3, the full variable domain is EPEVTQTPSHQVTQMGQEVILRCVPISNHLYFYWYRQILGQKVEFLVSFYNNEISEKSEIFDDQFSVERPDGSNFTLKIRSTKLEDSAMYFCASSEDSYGYTFGSGTRLTVV.

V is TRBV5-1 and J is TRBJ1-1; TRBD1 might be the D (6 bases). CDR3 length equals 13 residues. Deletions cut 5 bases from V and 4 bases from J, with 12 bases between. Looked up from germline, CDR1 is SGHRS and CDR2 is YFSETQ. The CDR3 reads CASRQGSATEAFF. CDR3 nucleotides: TGCGCCAGCAGACAGGGTTCGGCCACTGAAGCTTTCTTT.

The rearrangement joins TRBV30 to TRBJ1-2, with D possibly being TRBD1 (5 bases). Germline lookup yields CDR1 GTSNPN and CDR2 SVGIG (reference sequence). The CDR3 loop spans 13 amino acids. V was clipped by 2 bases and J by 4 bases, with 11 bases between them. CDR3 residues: CAWSRDSRYGYTF. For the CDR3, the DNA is TGTGCCTGGAGTCGGGACTCTCGCTATGGCTACACCTTC. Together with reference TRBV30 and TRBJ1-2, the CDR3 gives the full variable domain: SQTIHQWPATLVQPVGSPLSLECTVEGTSNPNLYWYRQAAGRGLQLLFYSVGIGQISSEVPQNLSASRPQDRQFILSSKKLLLSDSGFYLCAWSRDSRYGYTFGSGTRLTVV.

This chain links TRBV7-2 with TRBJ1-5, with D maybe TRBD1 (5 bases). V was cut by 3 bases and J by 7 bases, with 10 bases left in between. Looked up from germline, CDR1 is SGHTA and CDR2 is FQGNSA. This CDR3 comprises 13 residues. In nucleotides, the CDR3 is TGTGCCAGCAGCTTGGCAGGGTCCCAGCCCCAGCATTTT. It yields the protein CASSLAGSQPQHF.